This T cell receptor beta chain was identified in a study of cytomegalovirus exposure and HLA in healthy donors. General observations from the study: Some public TCRs appeared in many individuals, while most sequences were rare.

About this clone: Its antigen remains unknown.

Losses at the gene ends were 3 bases for V and 1 base for J; bases not matched to a gene: 9. Germline CDR1 reads SEHNR; CDR2 reads FQNEAQ (reference sequence). This CDR3 is built from 16 residues. The PCR made use of 60 Vbeta and 13 Jbeta primers. Profiled with immunoSEQ multiplex PCR; TCRdb holds only in-frame clones, not every one. The sample consists of under 150,000 clones, around 84% of them appearing once. Sequences were obtained from PBMCs. J is TRBJ2-7 and V is TRBV7-9; 7 bases line up with TRBD1. The TCR originated in a boy aged 2 to 10 in good health and CMV-seronegative. The CDR3 nucleotides read TGTGCCAGCAGCTTTTCCCCGGGACAGTTATCCTACGAGCAGTACTTC. This encodes CASSFSPGQLSYEQYF. The entire variable domain, with the rest obtained from reference TRBV7-9 and TRBJ2-7, is as follows: DTGVSQNPRHKITKRGQNVTFRCDPISEHNRLYWYRQTLGQGPEFLTYFQNEAQLEKSRLLSDRFSAERPKGSFSTLEIQRTEQGDSAMYLCASSFSPGQLSYEQYFGPGTRLTVT.